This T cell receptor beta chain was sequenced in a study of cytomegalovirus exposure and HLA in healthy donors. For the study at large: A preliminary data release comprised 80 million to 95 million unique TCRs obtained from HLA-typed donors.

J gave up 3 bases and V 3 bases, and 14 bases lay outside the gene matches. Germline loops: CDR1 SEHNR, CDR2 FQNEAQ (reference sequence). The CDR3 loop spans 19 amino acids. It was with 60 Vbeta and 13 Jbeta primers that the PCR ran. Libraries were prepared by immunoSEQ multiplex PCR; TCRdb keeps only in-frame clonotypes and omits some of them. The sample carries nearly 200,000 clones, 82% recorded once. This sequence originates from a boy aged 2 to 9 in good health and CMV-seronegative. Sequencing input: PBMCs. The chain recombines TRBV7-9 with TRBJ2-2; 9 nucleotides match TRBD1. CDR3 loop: CASSFLRPGQGRDTGELFF. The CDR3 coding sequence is TGTGCCAGCAGCTTCCTCCGCCCGGGACAGGGAAGGGACACCGGGGAGCTGTTTTTT.